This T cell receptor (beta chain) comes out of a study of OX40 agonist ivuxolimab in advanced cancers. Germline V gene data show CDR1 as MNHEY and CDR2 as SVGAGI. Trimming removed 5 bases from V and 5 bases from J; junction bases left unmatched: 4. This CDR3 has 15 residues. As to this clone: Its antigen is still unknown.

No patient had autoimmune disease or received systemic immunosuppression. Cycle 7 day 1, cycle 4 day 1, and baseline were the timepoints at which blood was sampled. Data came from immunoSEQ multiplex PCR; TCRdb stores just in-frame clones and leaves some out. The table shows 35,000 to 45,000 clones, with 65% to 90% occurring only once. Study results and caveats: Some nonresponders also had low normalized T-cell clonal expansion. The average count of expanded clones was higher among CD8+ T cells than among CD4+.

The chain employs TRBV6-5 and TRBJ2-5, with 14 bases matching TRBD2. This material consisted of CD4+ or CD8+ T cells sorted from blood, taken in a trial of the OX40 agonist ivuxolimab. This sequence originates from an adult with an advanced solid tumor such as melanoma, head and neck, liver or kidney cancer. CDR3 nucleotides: TGTGCCAGCAGTCAAAGGACTAGCGGGGGGGAGACCCAGTACTTC. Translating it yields CASSQRTSGGETQYF.